These 4 T cell receptor beta chains were all obtained from the same sample, sequenced in a study of T-cell reconstitution after alpha-beta-depleted transplantation in children. Unique molecular identifiers were incorporated into the prepared TCRbeta library. A single record per CDR3 protein comes from TCRdb applying MiXCR to the PCR reads. In the table there are about 110,000 distinct CDR3 sequences, around 6.4% of which are singletons. Sequenced here: PBMCs, mostly from graft donor cells, sampled 360 days after TCRalphabeta/CD19-depleted stem cell transplant. Receptor source: a male patient between 2 and 15 years old who had a stem cell transplant for acute lymphoblastic leukemia, so the T cells may come from the graft donor.

The V and J genes are TRBV6-5 and TRBJ2-7; D is possibly TRBD2 (6 bases). V shed 8 bases and J shed 4 bases, with 15 bases lying between them. Germline V gene lookup returns CDR1 MNHEY and CDR2 SVGAGI. The CDR3 runs to 13 residues. CDR3 residues: CASGLNGLYEQYF. The CDR3 DNA reads TGTGCCAGCGGACTAAACGGACTTTACGAGCAGTACTTC.

This clonotype has only a few counts. For the CDR3, the DNA is TGTGCCAGCAGTGAATTAAAAGGCGAGGGGATCTATGGCTACACCTTC. Its translation: CASSELKGEGIYGYTF. This chain links TRBV25-1 with TRBJ1-2, with TRBD1 as a possible D gene (5 bases). Trimming cost V 1 base and J 4 bases, with 16 bases left between them. The germline V gene encodes CDR1 MGHDK and CDR2 SYGVNS. CDR3 size: 16 residues.

Many counts were recorded for this clonotype. The V and J genes are TRBV2 and TRBJ2-7, with a weak D call TRBD2 (6 bases). CDR1 SNHLY and CDR2 FYNNEI come from the germline V gene. This CDR3 comprises 15 residues. Trimming removed 4 bases at V and 0 bases at J, with 13 bases between. CDR3 coding DNA: TGTGCCAGCAGTGCCCTGACGGGAGTCTCCTACGAGCAGTACTTC. It specifies CASSALTGVSYEQYF.

Ten or more counts support this clonotype. V gene TRBV29-1 combines with J gene TRBJ2-1; 13 bases align to TRBD2. In germline, CDR1 is SQVTM, CDR2 ANQGSEA. The CDR3 contains 19 residues. The V segment lost 2 bases and the J segment 1 base; nucleotides outside the gene matches: 11. The CDR3 loop is CSVELRTSGRRGSYNEQFF. In DNA, the CDR3 is TGCAGCGTTGAACTCCGGACTAGCGGGAGAAGGGGATCCTACAATGAGCAGTTCTTC.